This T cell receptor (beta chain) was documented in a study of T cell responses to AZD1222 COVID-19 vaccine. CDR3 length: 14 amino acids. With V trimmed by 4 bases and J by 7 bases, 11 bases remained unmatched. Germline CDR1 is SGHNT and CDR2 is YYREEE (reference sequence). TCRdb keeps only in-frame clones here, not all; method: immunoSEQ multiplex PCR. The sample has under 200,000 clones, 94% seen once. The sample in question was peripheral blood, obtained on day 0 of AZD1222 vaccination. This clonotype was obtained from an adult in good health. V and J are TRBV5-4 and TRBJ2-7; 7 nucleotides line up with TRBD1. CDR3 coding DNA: TGTGCCAGCAGCCCCCGGACAGGAATCTTTGAGCAGTACTTC. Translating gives CASSPRTGIFEQYF.